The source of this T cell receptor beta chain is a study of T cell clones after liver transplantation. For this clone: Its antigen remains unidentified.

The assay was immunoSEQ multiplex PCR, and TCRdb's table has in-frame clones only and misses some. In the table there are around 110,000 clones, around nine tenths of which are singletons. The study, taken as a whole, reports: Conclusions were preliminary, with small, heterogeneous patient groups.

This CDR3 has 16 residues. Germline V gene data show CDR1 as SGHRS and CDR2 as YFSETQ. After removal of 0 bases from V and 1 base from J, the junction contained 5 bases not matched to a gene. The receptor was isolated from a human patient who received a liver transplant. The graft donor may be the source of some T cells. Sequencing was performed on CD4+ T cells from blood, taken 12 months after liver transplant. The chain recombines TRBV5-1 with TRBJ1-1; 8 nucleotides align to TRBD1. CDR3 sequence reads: CASSLVGRGPNTEAFF. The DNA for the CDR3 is TGCGCCAGCAGCTTGGTTGGCAGGGGGCCGAACACTGAAGCTTTCTTT.